One sample yielded the 8 T cell receptor beta chains listed below, sequenced in a study of cytomegalovirus exposure and HLA in healthy donors. The PCR used 60 Vbeta and 13 Jbeta primers. The protocol was immunoSEQ multiplex PCR, while the TCRdb copy is restricted to in-frame clones and leaves out a portion. The sample has roughly 170,000 clones; roughly 80% are singletons. The specimen sequenced was PBMCs. The receptors derive from a man in his thirties or forties in good health and CMV-seropositive.

V usage is TRBV5-1 and J usage is TRBJ1-1; D might be TRBD1 (6 bases). Trimming cost V 4 bases and J 1 base, with 11 bases left between them. This CDR3 contains 14 residues. Germline lookup yields CDR1 SGHRS and CDR2 YFSETQ. The CDR3 bases are TGCGCCAGCAGCATCCAGGGGAGGAACACTGAAGCTTTCTTT. This sequence encodes CASSIQGRNTEAFF.

The chain carries TRBV6-1 and TRBJ2-3; 7 bases line up with TRBD2. Germline-derived CDR1 and CDR2 are MNHNS and SASEGT. Trimming at V came to 1 base and at J to 0 bases, leaving 4 bases not matched to a gene. CDR3 length: 16 residues. The CDR3 sequence: CASSEDGLVSTDTQYF. The CDR3 DNA follows: TGTGCCAGCAGTGAAGACGGACTAGTGAGCACAGATACGCAGTATTTT.

This clone has just one count. The gene calls are TRBV19 and TRBJ2-5; maybe TRBD1 (5 bases). Trimming removed 3 bases from V and 4 bases from J, with 12 bases in between. The CDR3 contains 14 residues. The V gene's germline CDR1 is LNHDA and CDR2 SQIVND (reference sequence). CDR3 DNA sequence: TGTGCCAGTAGTATTGCAGGGTTTTTAGAGACCCAGTACTTC. Translated: CASSIAGFLETQYF.

The chain recombines TRBV30 with TRBJ2-5; the D gene could be TRBD1 or TRBD2 (5 bases each). CDR1 is GTSNPN and CDR2 is SVGIG in the germline V gene (reference sequence). Trimming cost V 7 bases and J 5 bases, with 14 bases left between them. The CDR3 runs to 12 residues. As DNA, the CDR3 is TGTGCCTCGAGACAGACGGGGGAGACCCAGTACTTC. Amino acids: CASRQTGETQYF.

The CDR3, as DNA: TGTGCCAGCAGTTACCGGCCGGCAGGGCTCCAGCATTTT. This translates into CASSYRPAGLQHF. This sequence joins TRBV6-6 and TRBJ1-5; TRBD1 is a possible D gene (5 bases). Trimming took off 2 bases at V and 12 bases at J, with 14 bases between the two ends. CDR3 length: 13 amino acids. From germline, CDR1 is MNHNY and CDR2 SVGAGI (reference sequence).

The CDR3 loop is CASETGGNVQPQHF. The CDR3 DNA is TGTGCCAGCGAGACAGGGGGCAATGTTCAGCCCCAGCATTTT. The rearrangement links TRBV28 to TRBJ1-5, with 10 bases fitting TRBD1. From germline, CDR1 is MDHEN and CDR2 SYDVKM. The ends lost 8 bases at V and 6 bases at J; junction bases unmatched: 7. The CDR3 totals 14 residues.

V is TRBV2 and J is TRBJ2-1; D perhaps matches TRBD1 (8 bases). The germline V and J ends were trimmed by 3 bases and 6 bases, with 18 bases remaining between them. The length of the CDR3 is 16 residues. Germline V lookup: CDR1 SNHLY, CDR2 FYNNEI. The CDR3, as DNA: TGTGCCAGCAGTGAGTGGGCGGACAGGGAGGGCAATGAGCAGTTCTTC. It translates to CASSEWADREGNEQFF. Full variable domain (rest looked up from reference TRBV2 and TRBJ2-1): EPEVTQTPSHQVTQMGQEVILRCVPISNHLYFYWYRQILGQKVEFLVSFYNNEISEKSEIFDDQFSVERPDGSNFTLKIRSTKLEDSAMYFCASSEWADREGNEQFFGPGTRLTVL.

The chain recombines TRBV27 with TRBJ2-7, with unresolved D. Germline lookup yields CDR1 MNHEY and CDR2 SMNVEV (reference sequence). V lost 8 bases and J lost 1, with 9 bases in between. The CDR3 sequence is 12 residues long. The CDR3 DNA is TGTGCCAGCCTTAGCCAATCCTACGAGCAGTACTTC. Encoded protein: CASLSQSYEQYF.